This TCR beta chain was observed in a study of regulatory T cells in long-lasting Graves disease. According to the study, TCR beta libraries were built with iRepertoire HTBI primers and CDR3-region Arm-PCR. TCRdb re-called the multiplex PCR reads with MiXCR, one entry per CDR3 protein. The repertoire has roughly 420,000 distinct CDR3 sequences, approximately 15% of them found once; the top ten carry approximately 19%. Described time point: newly diagnosed GD, antithyroid drugs for less than 3 months. Extracted PBMC RNA gave rise to the TCR library. V gave up 1 base and J gave up 0 bases, with 19 bases separating them. This CDR3 spans 19 amino acids. Germline-derived CDR1 and CDR2 are LGHDT and YNNKEL (reference sequence). These data were also reused for a study on T cells in Graves' hyperthyroidism and ophthalmopathy.

This clonotype was obtained from a woman aged 50 to 60 with Graves disease. The rearrangement links TRBV3-1 to TRBJ1-5; possibly TRBD1 for D (6 bases). This sample comprised peripheral blood mononuclear cells (PBMCs), obtained at new diagnosis, from a patient treated with antithyroid drugs. The CDR3 DNA is TGTGCCAGCAGCCAAGTCGGGACAAGGTTTCTTTATAGCAATCAGCCCCAGCATTTT. This codes for CASSQVGTRFLYSNQPQHF.